The sequence of this TCR beta chain was determined in a study of tumor-infiltrating lymphocytes in localized non-small cell lung cancer. This clone was picked up a small number of times. V was clipped by 4 bases and J by 5 bases, with 12 bases between them. CDR3 length: 13 residues. Germline CDR1 reads SGHKS; CDR2 reads YYEKEE (reference sequence). The assay was immunoSEQ multiplex PCR, and TCRdb's table has in-frame clones only and misses some. The top ten hold roughly 9.1% of the sample, which has approximately 12,000 clones, roughly two thirds seen once. The chain has TRBV5-5 and TRBJ2-5; the D call may be TRBD1 or TRBD2 (5 bases each). This receptor was taken from a human donor with non-small cell lung cancer. The specimen was lung tumor tissue. CDR3: CASSLTGGETQYF. CDR3 in DNA: TGTGCCAGCAGCCTTACAGGAGGCGAGACCCAGTACTTC. Full variable domain (remainder filled in from reference TRBV5-5 and TRBJ2-5): DAGVTQSPTHLIKTRGQQVTLRCSPISGHKSVSWYQQVLGQGPQFIFQYYEKEERGRGNFPDRFSARQFPNYSSELNVNALLLGDSALYLCASSLTGGETQYFGPGTRLLVL.